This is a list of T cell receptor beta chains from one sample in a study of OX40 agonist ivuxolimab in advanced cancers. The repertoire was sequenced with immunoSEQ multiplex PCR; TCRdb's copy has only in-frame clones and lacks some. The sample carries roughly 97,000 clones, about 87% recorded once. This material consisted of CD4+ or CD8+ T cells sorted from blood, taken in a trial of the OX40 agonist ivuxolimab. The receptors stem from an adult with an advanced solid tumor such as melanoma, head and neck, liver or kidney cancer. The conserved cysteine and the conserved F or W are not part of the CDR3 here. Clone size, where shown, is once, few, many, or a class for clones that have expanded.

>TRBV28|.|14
ASISDRVYSNQPQH
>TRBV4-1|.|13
ASSQAGNPRNTIY
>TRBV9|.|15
ASSVEASPRSNEKLF
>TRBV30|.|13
AWRASTGGSAGYT
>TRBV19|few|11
ASGTGTGNTIY
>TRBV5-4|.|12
ASSLQGVDTEAF
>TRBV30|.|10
AWSVGAGTEF
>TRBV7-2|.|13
ASSLAGTVRETQY
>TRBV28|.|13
ASRYASPGNYGYT
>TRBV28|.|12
ASRGGQARIPLH